The source of this T cell receptor (beta chain) is a study of blood T cell repertoires in COVID-19. TCRdb's table, derived via immunoSEQ multiplex PCR, lists solely in-frame clones and lacks some. The table lists about 80,000 clones, around 76% of them singletons. Specimen: peripheral blood. This TCR derives from a human donor in a cohort sampled during active COVID-19.

In DNA form, the CDR3 reads TGTGCCAGCAGCTCAGGGGGCGCAGGGAACACTGAAGCTTTCTTT. Protein sequence: CASSSGGAGNTEAFF. The chain uses TRBV6-5 and TRBJ1-1, with 8 bases aligning to TRBD1. From germline, CDR1 is MNHEY and CDR2 SVGAGI. The CDR3 is 15 residues long. V shed 6 bases and J 1 base; nucleotides not matched to a gene: 7.